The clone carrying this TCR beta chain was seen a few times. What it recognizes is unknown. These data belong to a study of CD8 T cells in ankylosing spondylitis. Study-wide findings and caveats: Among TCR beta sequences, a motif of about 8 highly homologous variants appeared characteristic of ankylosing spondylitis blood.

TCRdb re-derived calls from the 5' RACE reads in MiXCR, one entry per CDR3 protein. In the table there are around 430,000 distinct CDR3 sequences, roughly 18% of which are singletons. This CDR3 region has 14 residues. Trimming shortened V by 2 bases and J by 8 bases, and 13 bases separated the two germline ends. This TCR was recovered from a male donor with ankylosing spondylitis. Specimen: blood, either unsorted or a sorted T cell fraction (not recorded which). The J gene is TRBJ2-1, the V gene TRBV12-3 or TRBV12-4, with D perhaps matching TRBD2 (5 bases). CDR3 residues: CASSLKFGVDEQFF. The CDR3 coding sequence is TGTGCCAGCAGTTTAAAGTTCGGGGTCGATGAGCAGTTCTTC.